This T cell receptor (beta chain) was recovered during a study of T-cell reconstitution after alpha-beta-depleted transplantation in children. The length of the CDR3 is 12 residues. Trimming shortened V by 6 bases and J by 0 bases, and 9 bases separated the two germline ends. CDR1 is DFQATT, CDR2 SNEGSKA, per germline (reference sequence). Turning to this clonotype: Its matching antigen is unknown.

General study results and limits: Newly produced T cells mostly provided counts and TCRbeta diversity after one year, as hyperexpanded clones declined. Surviving recipient T cells and thymic progenitors accounted for the high day-60 TCRbeta diversity observed in some patients.

Molecular barcoding with unique molecular identifiers was used for the TCRbeta library. From the PCR reads, TCRdb called clonotypes with MiXCR, one entry per CDR3 protein. The sample has approximately 230,000 distinct CDR3 sequences; roughly a quarter are singletons. This clonotype originated in a female patient aged 2-15 years who had a stem cell transplant for congenital amegakaryocytic thrombocytopenia, so the T cells may come from the graft donor. The chain uses TRBV20-1 and TRBJ2-7, with D maybe TRBD2 (5 bases). The sequencing here drew on PBMCs, mostly from graft donor cells, taken 360 days after TCRalphabeta/CD19-depleted stem cell transplant. The CDR3 nucleotides are TGCAGTGCCGCGGGCACCTCCTACGAGCAGTACTTC. Residues: CSAAGTSYEQYF.